This is a list of T cell receptor beta chains from one sample in a study of tumor-infiltrating lymphocytes in localized non-small cell lung cancer. Using immunoSEQ multiplex PCR, the repertoire was profiled, and TCRdb retains in-frame clones only, with some absent. The profile shows more than 8,500 clones, 81% of them singletons. The source material was uninvolved lung tissue not adjacent to the tumor. Receptor source: a human donor with non-small cell lung cancer. The conserved cysteine and the conserved F or W are not part of the CDR3 here. Clone size appears in some rows only: once, few, many, or a class for an expanded clone.

v_call,clone_size,cdr3_aa
TRBV5-4,NA,ASSLGGGADVINEQF
TRBV29-1,NA,SVRGQGRDTEAF
TRBV2,NA,ASSEGMGNTIY
TRBV7-2,NA,ASIGTGVNTEAF
TRBV2,NA,ASSEGRGAGETQY
TRBV4-3,NA,ASSQELLVGTGELF
TRBV4-1,NA,ASSQDGGGQWYAGYT
TRBV29-1,once,SVDTTGELF
TRBV7-2,NA,ASSYPRDYGYT
TRBV2,NA,ASSEGAGGAGYGYT
TRBV18,NA,ASSPLRGDEQY
TRBV11-2,NA,ASSLDQGLVGTDTQY
TRBV27,NA,ASALLASRAYNEQF
TRBV7-2,NA,ASSLGQSLSEQF
TRBV28,NA,ASSLPYLEAAF
TRBV7-9,NA,ASSLASGGYEQY
TRBV2,NA,ASSEEFFGIVYNEQF
TRBV11-2,NA,ASSLEGSTGGGYT
TRBV5-6,NA,ASSMGPAGANEQF
TRBV27,few,ASSLSRDPNANYGYT
TRBV30,NA,AWSVQAAIYGYT
TRBV5-6,medium-sized,ASRANGQGASEPQH
TRBV5-1,NA,ASSSGQGGRTDTQY